The present TCR beta chain was sequenced within a study of OX40 agonist ivuxolimab in advanced cancers. Study details: Prior checkpoint blockade (anti-PD-1, anti-PD-L1 or anti-CTLA-4) was permitted; about 40% had it. General study points: At 0.1 to 3.0 mg/kg, CD4+ and CD8+ blood T cells expanded clonally by week 6. Averaging showed that CD8+ T cells had more expanded clones than CD4+ did.

Method: immunoSEQ multiplex PCR; TCRdb's copy keeps in-frame clones and lacks some. This sample has 35,000 to 40,000 clones; 82% occur once, and the top ten carry approximately 1.8%. V gave up 0 bases and J gave up 5 bases; unmatched junction bases: 8. This CDR3 region has 16 residues. CDR1 and CDR2 from the germline V gene are SGDLS and YYNGEE. Points on this clone: Its antigen is undetermined.

Autoimmune disease history or systemic immunosuppression led to patient exclusion. The sample consisted of CD4+ or CD8+ T cells sorted from blood, taken in a trial of the OX40 agonist ivuxolimab. The sequence derives from an adult with an advanced solid tumor such as melanoma, head and neck, liver or kidney cancer. V usage is TRBV9 and J usage is TRBJ2-5; 9 nucleotides line up with TRBD2. CDR3 sequence: CASSVGAAGGRETQYF. CDR3 DNA: TGTGCCAGCAGCGTAGGGGCGGCGGGGGGGAGGGAGACCCAGTACTTC.